Described below is a single T cell receptor beta chain sequence and its context. Its antigen remains unknown. TCRdb re-called the 5' RACE reads with MiXCR, one entry per CDR3 protein. The sample consists of more than 650,000 distinct CDR3 sequences, 12% of them appearing once. This sample was taken from a study of CD8 T cells in ankylosing spondylitis. Study-level points and caveats: Typical of ankylosing spondylitis blood, it appeared, was a TCR beta motif of fewer than 10 highly homologous variants.

Germline-derived CDR1 and CDR2 are MNHEY and SVGAGI. The CDR3 length is 13 residues. V shed 0 bases and J shed 5 bases, with 4 bases lying between them. The sequencing input was blood, either unsorted or a sorted T cell fraction (not recorded which). This chain connects TRBV6-5 to TRBJ1-4, with D unclear. This sequence originates from a male donor with ankylosing spondylitis. CDR3 loop: CASSYSGNEKLFF. As DNA, the CDR3 is TGTGCCAGCAGTTACTCAGGGAATGAAAAACTGTTTTTT.